One and the same sample provided the 14 T cell receptor beta chains below, sequenced in a study of blood T cell repertoires in COVID-19 (dated by TCRdb to about 2020). Libraries were made using the immunoSEQ multiplex PCR assay. Drawn from immuneACCESS, this table holds only the in-frame rearrangements with V and J called that TCRdb kept. Clones are partly lost; checked studies trace under half to an unresolved V gene and leave the rest unexplained. The sample has about 140,000 clones on record, 70% to 90% of them singletons. Jointly, the top ten make up about 5% of the sample. Sequencing was performed on peripheral blood. These receptors came from a human donor in a cohort sampled during active COVID-19.

The gene calls are TRBV13 and TRBJ2-7; 8 nucleotides align to TRBD1. J was trimmed by 3 bases and V by 1 base; bases with no gene match: 2. Germline V lookup: CDR1 PRHDT, CDR2 FYEKMQ (reference sequence). The CDR3 contains 14 residues. The CDR3: CASSLAGTGYEQYF. In nucleotides, the CDR3 is TGTGCCAGCAGCTTAGCCGGGACAGGCTACGAGCAGTACTTC.

A single count supports this clone. The chain has TRBV4-3 and TRBJ1-1, with 12 bases lining up with TRBD1. V lost 4 bases and J lost 7; bases outside the gene matches: 13. This CDR3 contains 17 residues. CDR1 and CDR2 (germline): LGHNA, YSLEER. The CDR3 nucleotides read TGCGCCAGCAGCCCAAGCATCCGGGACAGGGGGCGAGGTGAAGCTTTCTTT. It yields the protein CASSPSIRDRGRGEAFF.

The chain has TRBV28 and TRBJ1-1, with a possible D match to TRBD1 (5 bases). The CDR3 has 13 residues. CDR1 is MDHEN, CDR2 SYDVKM, per germline. The V and J ends lost 5 bases and 7 bases respectively, with 14 bases between them. The CDR3 loop reads CASSAGGALEAFF. The CDR3 coding sequence is TGTGCCAGCAGTGCCGGGGGAGCGCTTGAAGCTTTCTTT. The full variable domain, completed using reference TRBV28 and TRBJ1-1, is DVKVTQSSRYLVKRTGEKVFLECVQDMDHENMFWYRQDPGLGLRLIYFSYDVKMKEKGDIPEGYSVSREKKERFSLILESASTNQTSMYLCASSAGGALEAFFGQGTRLTVV.

The chain has TRBV23-1 and TRBJ1-1, with D uncertain. TRBV23-1 is noted as an ORF with a role that remains uncertain. The CDR3 consists of 16 residues. V shed 1 base and J shed 0 bases, with 12 bases lying between them. The CDR3 coding sequence is TGCGCCAGCAGTCAATGGCTGACATACATGAACACTGAAGCTTTCTTT. Encoded protein: CASSQWLTYMNTEAFF.

This sequence joins TRBV6-6 and TRBJ2-7; D is perhaps TRBD1 (6 bases). V shed 3 bases and J shed 2 bases, with 11 bases lying between them. This CDR3 is built from 14 residues. Germline CDR1 reads MNHNY; CDR2 reads SVGAGI (reference sequence). CDR3 residues: CASSYKGQTYEQYF. DNA of the CDR3: TGTGCCAGCAGTTATAAGGGACAAACCTACGAGCAGTACTTC.

For this clone: The junction shows a germline mismatch at one end, possibly a read error. The chain couples TRBV7-7 to TRBJ2-5, with 12 bases fitting TRBD2. The CDR3 length is 15 residues. CDR1 is SSHAT, CDR2 FNYEAQ, per germline (reference sequence). The DNA for the CDR3 is TGTGCTAGCAGCCTTGGACTAGCGGGACAAGAGACCCAGTACTTC. It specifies CASSLGLAGQETQYF.

V is TRBV9 and J is TRBJ2-3; TRBD2 might be the D (6 bases). This CDR3 has 14 residues. Germline values: CDR1 SGDLS, CDR2 YYNGEE. Deletions cut 2 bases from V and 5 bases from J, with 12 bases between. The chain's CDR3 is CASSVAGWGDTQYF. The CDR3 DNA is TGTGCCAGCAGCGTGGCGGGATGGGGAGATACGCAGTATTTT.

This clone has more than one count but fewer than ten. The genes are TRBV7-2 and TRBJ1-1; maybe TRBD1 (6 bases). V was shortened by 0 bases and J by 1 base, with 9 bases between the two germline ends. This CDR3 region has 15 residues. Germline CDR1 is SGHTA and CDR2 is FQGNSA. The CDR3 reads CASSLAGAPNTEAFF. CDR3 bases: TGTGCCAGCAGCTTAGCGGGGGCGCCGAACACTGAAGCTTTCTTT. Filled out from reference TRBV7-2 and TRBJ1-1, the complete variable domain reads GAGVSQSPSNKVTEKGKDVELRCDPISGHTALYWYRQSLGQGLEFLIYFQGNSAPDKSGLPSDRFSAERTGGSVSTLTIQRTQQEDSAVYLCASSLAGAPNTEAFFGQGTRLTVV.

J is TRBJ2-1 and V is TRBV30, with 12 bases identical to TRBD2. CDR3 length equals 15 residues. V was clipped by 1 base and J by 6 bases; unmatched bases: 4. Germline lookup yields CDR1 GTSNPN and CDR2 SVGIG (reference sequence). For the CDR3, the DNA is TGTGCCTGGAGTGAACTAGCGGGAGGTATCAATGAGCAGTTCTTC. Translated: CAWSELAGGINEQFF.

This chain links TRBV30 with TRBJ1-4; 7 nucleotides agree with TRBD1. CDR3 size: 14 residues. In germline, CDR1 is GTSNPN, CDR2 SVGIG (reference sequence). J lost 8 bases, V lost 2 bases, and 8 bases had no gene match. The CDR3 is CAWSRPGGSEKLFF. The CDR3 bases are TGTGCCTGGAGTCGTCCAGGGGGATCGGAAAAACTGTTTTTT. The entire variable domain, with the rest obtained from reference TRBV30 and TRBJ1-4, is as follows: SQTIHQWPATLVQPVGSPLSLECTVEGTSNPNLYWYRQAAGRGLQLLFYSVGIGQISSEVPQNLSASRPQDRQFILSSKKLLLSDSGFYLCAWSRPGGSEKLFFGSGTQLSVL.

The chain links TRBV27 to TRBJ1-4; no firm D call. This CDR3 has 15 amino acids. Germline loops: CDR1 MNHEY, CDR2 SMNVEV (reference sequence). V lost 3 bases and J 5 bases, leaving 13 bases between the germline ends. CDR3 sequence (DNA): TGTGCCAGCAGTTTCCCCAAAACTCCCAATGAAAAACTGTTTTTT. It is translated as CASSFPKTPNEKLFF.

The CDR3 DNA reads TGTGCCACCAGTGAACACGACAGGGTTGAGGACTATGGCTACACCTTC. It encodes CATSEHDRVEDYGYTF. The chain employs TRBV24-1 and TRBJ1-2, with 7 bases that match TRBD1. The CDR3 runs 16 residues. V lost 4 bases, J lost 3 bases, and 10 bases stayed unmatched. The germline V gene has CDR1 KGHDR and CDR2 SFDVKD.

This clone was counted between two and nine times. The V and J genes are TRBV27 and TRBJ1-6; 8 nucleotides line up with TRBD1. V trimming: 6 bases; J trimming: 9 bases; junction bases outside the gene matches: 7. The CDR3 length is 14 residues. Germline CDR1 is MNHEY and CDR2 is SMNVEV (reference sequence). Here the CDR3 DNA reads TGTGCCAGCAGCCGAGGACAGGGCGGTTCACCCCTCCACTTT. Translation: CASSRGQGGSPLHF.

This clone was detected once. CDR3 DNA: TGTGCCAGCAGGTCCAGTGAGGCGGAGCAGTACTTC. The encoded protein is CASRSSEAEQYF. The genes are TRBV28 and TRBJ2-7; D unresolved. In germline, CDR1 is MDHEN, CDR2 SYDVKM. V was shortened by 6 bases and J by 7 bases, with 13 bases between the two germline ends. The CDR3 runs to 12 residues.